These 15 T cell receptor beta chains originate from one sample sequenced in a study of cytomegalovirus exposure and HLA in healthy donors. It was with 60 Vbeta and 13 Jbeta primers that the PCR ran. The method was immunoSEQ multiplex PCR; TCRdb's version includes in-frame clones alone and lacks a portion of them. The sample lists approximately 160,000 clones; roughly 80% were seen once. The sample consisted of PBMCs. Every receptor here comes from a male donor in good health and CMV-seronegative.

This chain joins TRBV4-3 and TRBJ2-3; D might be TRBD1 (6 bases). The CDR3 has 14 amino acids. Trimming cost V 4 bases and J 5 bases, with 13 bases left between them. Germline CDR1 is LGHNA and CDR2 is YSLEER. The CDR3 spells CASSPTGNLDTQYF. The CDR3 coding sequence is TGCGCCAGCAGCCCAACAGGGAATCTAGATACGCAGTATTTT.

The genes are TRBV9 and TRBJ1-4; D gene uncertain. Trimming removed 0 bases at V and 5 bases at J, with 8 bases between. The germline V gene has CDR1 SGDLS and CDR2 YYNGEE. The CDR3 contains 14 residues. Here the CDR3 DNA reads TGTGCCAGCAGCGTAGGGCAGTTGAATGAAAAACTGTTTTTT. This encodes CASSVGQLNEKLFF.

V is TRBV7-9 and J is TRBJ1-1; unclear D gene. The CDR3 is made up of 14 amino acids. Looked up from germline, CDR1 is SEHNR and CDR2 is FQNEAQ (reference sequence). The V gene lost 1 base and the J gene lost 5 bases, with 11 bases spanning the gap. In nucleotides, the CDR3 is TGTGCCAGCAGCTTAGAGGTAAGAGGGACTGAAGCTTTCTTT. Translating gives CASSLEVRGTEAFF.

For this clone: Germline and junction disagree at one end, which may indicate a read error. The rearrangement joins TRBV9 to TRBJ2-2; a possible D gene is TRBD2 (5 bases). Germline lookup yields CDR1 SGDLS and CDR2 YYNGEE. CDR3 length: 16 residues. CDR3 amino acids: CASSPRWTDGTGELFF. CDR3 nucleotide sequence: TGTGCCAGCAGCCCGCGGTGGACGGACGGCACCGGGGAGTTGTTTTTT.

The rearrangement links TRBV4-2 to TRBJ2-1, with TRBD2 matching over 10 bases. The CDR3 length is 15 residues. Per the germline V gene, CDR1 is LGHNA and CDR2 is YNFKEQ. Trimming at V came to 5 bases and at J to 6 bases, leaving 7 bases not matched to a gene. Here the CDR3 DNA reads TGTGCCAGCAGCGGGGGACTAGCGACGATCAATGAGCAGTTCTTC. Translation: CASSGGLATINEQFF.

The V call is TRBV7-3, the J call TRBJ2-1, with TRBD2 identical over 11 bases. The junction had 9 bases not matched to a gene; V was cut back by 2 bases and J by 9 bases. The V gene's germline CDR1 is SGHTA and CDR2 FQGTGA. The CDR3 is made up of 16 amino acids. CDR3 amino acids: CASSLLLAGGRGEQFF. As DNA, the CDR3 is TGTGCCAGCAGCTTACTTCTAGCGGGGGGCCGGGGTGAGCAGTTCTTC.

This sequence joins TRBV6-1 and TRBJ2-1; 7 positions match TRBD1. Germline lookup yields CDR1 MNHNS and CDR2 SASEGT. V trimming: 1 base; J trimming: 3 bases; junction bases outside the gene matches: 3. The CDR3 length is 15 residues. As DNA, the CDR3 is TGTGCCAGCAGTGAAGGCTCAGGGGGCTACAATGAGCAGTTCTTC. Protein sequence: CASSEGSGGYNEQFF.

The V gene is TRBV7-2, the J gene TRBJ2-5; TRBD2 is a possible D gene (6 bases). The V end was cut by 7 bases, the J end by 5 bases, with 20 bases between. The CDR3 has 15 residues. Looked up from germline, CDR1 is SGHTA and CDR2 is FQGNSA. The CDR3 region has the DNA TGTGCCAGCACCACCAGCGGCGGGACCCCCGAGACCCAGTACTTC. It yields the protein CASTTSGGTPETQYF.

The chain is built from TRBV5-1 and TRBJ1-6; 7 bases are shared with TRBD1. V trimming: 5 bases; J trimming: 6 bases; junction bases outside the gene matches: 11. CDR3 size: 16 residues. Germline-derived CDR1 and CDR2 are SGHRS and YFSETQ. CDR3 sequence (DNA): TGCGCCAGCAGATCGGGAACAGGGGAGTTTAATTCACCCCTCCACTTT. Translated: CASRSGTGEFNSPLHF.

The CDR3 protein is CASSLVPFSGGAGELFF. The CDR3 region has the DNA TGTGCCAGCAGCTTAGTCCCCTTTAGCGGGGGGGCCGGGGAGCTGTTTTTT. V usage is TRBV7-8 and J usage is TRBJ2-2, with 11 nucleotides matching TRBD2. With V trimmed by 1 base and J by 6 bases, 7 bases remained unmatched. The CDR3 is made up of 17 amino acids. In germline, CDR1 is SGHVS, CDR2 FQNEAQ.

The rearrangement joins TRBV19 to TRBJ1-5; TRBD1 matches 7 bases. There are 13 residues in the CDR3. Trimming removed 6 bases from V and 8 bases from J; junction bases left unmatched: 7. CDR1 and CDR2 (germline): LNHDA, SQIVND (reference sequence). The DNA for the CDR3 is TGTGCCAGTAGCTCCCCTACAGGGGAGCCCCAGCATTTT. It specifies CASSSPTGEPQHF. Combining the CDR3 with reference TRBV19 and TRBJ1-5 gives the whole variable domain DGGITQSPKYLFRKEGQNVTLSCEQNLNHDAMYWYRQDPGQGLRLIYYSQIVNDFQKGDIAEGYSVSREKKESFPLTVTSAQKNPTAFYLCASSSPTGEPQHFGDGTRLSIL.

This sequence joins TRBV28 and TRBJ1-6, with 7 nucleotides matching TRBD1. The CDR3 has 17 residues. Trimming took 6 bases from V and 5 from J; bases not matched to a gene: 13. CDR1 MDHEN and CDR2 SYDVKM come from the germline V gene. The CDR3 nucleotides read TGTGCCAGCAGCATTTCGGGCTTCGGGACAGATAATTCACCCCTCCACTTT. Its protein is CASSISGFGTDNSPLHF.

The chain joins TRBV4-1 to TRBJ2-5, with TRBD1 matching over 8 bases. The CDR3 loop spans 15 amino acids. Germline V lookup: CDR1 MGHRA, CDR2 YSYEKL. V was pared by 0 bases and J by 5 bases, with 5 bases of the junction left unmatched. CDR3 in DNA: TGCGCCAGCAGCCAAGAGGACAGGGCCATGGAGACCCAGTACTTC. The encoded protein is CASSQEDRAMETQYF.

The genes are TRBV18 and TRBJ2-7; D gene uncertain. Germline values: CDR1 KGHSH, CDR2 LQKENI. The CDR3 is 14 residues long. Trimming took off 3 bases at V and 2 bases at J, with 11 bases between the two ends. CDR3 DNA: TGTGCCAGCTCACCTGGGCTGGGTACCTACGAGCAGTACTTC. Translation gives CASSPGLGTYEQYF.

This rearrangement joins TRBV7-3 to TRBJ2-1; TRBD2 aligns across 14 bases. CDR1 is SGHTA, CDR2 FQGTGA, per germline. V shed 4 bases, J shed 8 bases, and the junction held 4 bases outside the gene matches. CDR3 length: 15 residues. The CDR3 DNA reads as TGTGCCAGCAGCTCGACTAGCGGGGGGGCCTATGAGCAGTTCTTC. Translation: CASSSTSGGAYEQFF.